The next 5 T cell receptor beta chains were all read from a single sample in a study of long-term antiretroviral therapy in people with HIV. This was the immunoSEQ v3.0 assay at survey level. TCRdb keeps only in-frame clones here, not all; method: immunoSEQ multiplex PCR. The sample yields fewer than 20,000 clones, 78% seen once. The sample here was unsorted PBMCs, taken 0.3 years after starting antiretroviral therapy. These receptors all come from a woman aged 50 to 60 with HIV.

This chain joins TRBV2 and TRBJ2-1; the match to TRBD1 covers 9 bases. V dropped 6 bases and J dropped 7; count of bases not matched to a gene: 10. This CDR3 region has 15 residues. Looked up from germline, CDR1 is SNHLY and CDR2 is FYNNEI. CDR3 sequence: CASSSGQGIWNEQFF. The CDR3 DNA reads TGTGCCAGCAGCTCCGGACAGGGGATATGGAATGAGCAGTTCTTC.

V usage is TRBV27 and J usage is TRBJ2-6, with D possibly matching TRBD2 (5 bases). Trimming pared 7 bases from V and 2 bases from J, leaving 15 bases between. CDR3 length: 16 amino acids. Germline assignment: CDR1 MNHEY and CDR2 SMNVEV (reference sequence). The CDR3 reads CASTPFGNPGANVLTF. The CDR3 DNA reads TGTGCCAGCACACCTTTCGGGAACCCTGGGGCCAACGTCCTGACTTTC.

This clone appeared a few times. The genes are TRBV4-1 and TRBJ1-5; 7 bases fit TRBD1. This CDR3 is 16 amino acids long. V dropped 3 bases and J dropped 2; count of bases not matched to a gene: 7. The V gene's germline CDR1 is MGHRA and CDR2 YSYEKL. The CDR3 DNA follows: TGCGCCAGCAGCCAGGCTGACAGGGAGGGCAATCAGCCCCAGCATTTT. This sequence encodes CASSQADREGNQPQHF.

This CDR3 is CASNPRGITDTQYF. DNA for the CDR3: TGTGCCAGCAACCCTAGGGGGATCACAGATACGCAGTATTTT. The chain joins TRBV6-5 to TRBJ2-3, with D possibly being TRBD1 (6 bases). CDR1 MNHEY and CDR2 SVGAGI come from the germline V gene. V was pared by 7 bases and J by 2 bases, with 13 bases between. The CDR3 runs 14 residues.

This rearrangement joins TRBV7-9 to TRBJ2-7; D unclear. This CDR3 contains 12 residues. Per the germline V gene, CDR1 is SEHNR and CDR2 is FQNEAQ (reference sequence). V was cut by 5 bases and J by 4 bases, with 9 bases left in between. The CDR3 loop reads CASSPNGYEQYV. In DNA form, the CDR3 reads TGTGCCAGCAGCCCGAATGGGTACGAGCAGTACGTC.